The 2 T cell receptor beta chains presented below share a single source sample, sequenced in a study of T cell changes during pregnancy in multiple sclerosis. The data were produced by immunoSEQ multiplex PCR, yet TCRdb's version contains in-frame clones alone and is incomplete. The data hold some 29,000 clones, with approximately 88% observed a single time. The material sequenced was CD8+ T cells from peripheral blood mononuclear cells, taken before pregnancy. These receptors came from a female donor with multiple sclerosis, enrolled in a pregnancy study.

The chain carries TRBV19 and TRBJ1-1, with D hard to call. CDR1 and CDR2 from the germline V gene are LNHDA and SQIVND (reference sequence). The CDR3 consists of 13 residues. The V and J ends lost 5 bases and 0 bases respectively, with 7 bases between them. The CDR3 is CASSLSMNTEAFF. CDR3 coding DNA: TGTGCCAGTAGTTTGTCCATGAACACTGAAGCTTTCTTT.

The rearrangement uses TRBV10-2 and TRBJ1-1, with 7 bases that match TRBD1. Germline V gene lookup returns CDR1 WSHSY and CDR2 SAAADI. The CDR3 sequence is 14 residues long. V lost 3 bases and J lost 0; bases outside the gene matches: 1. CDR3 sequence reads: CASSEGGMNTEAFF. The CDR3 bases are TGCGCCAGCAGTGAAGGGGGCATGAACACTGAAGCTTTCTTT.